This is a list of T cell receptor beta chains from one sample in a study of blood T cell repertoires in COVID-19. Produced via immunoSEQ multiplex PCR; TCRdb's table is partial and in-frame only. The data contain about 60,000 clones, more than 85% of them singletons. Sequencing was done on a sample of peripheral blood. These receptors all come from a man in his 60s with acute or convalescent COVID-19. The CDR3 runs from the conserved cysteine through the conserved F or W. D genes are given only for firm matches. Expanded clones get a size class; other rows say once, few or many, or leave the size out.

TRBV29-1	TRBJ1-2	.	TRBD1	CSVLGPHALDRGRQEDTGYGYTF	TGCAGCGTTCTAGGACCTCACGCTTTGGACAGGGGGCGACAAGAGGACACAGGGTATGGCTACACCTTC
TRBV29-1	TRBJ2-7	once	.	CSVTGSSYEQYF	TGCAGCGTTACAGGAAGTTCCTACGAGCAGTACTTC
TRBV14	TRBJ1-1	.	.	CASSQERGGRLRDTEAFF	TGTGCCAGCAGCCAAGAGAGGGGGGGGCGTCTCCGGGACACTGAAGCTTTCTTT
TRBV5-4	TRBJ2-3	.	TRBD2	CASSKGTSGSVADTQYF	TGTGCCAGCAGCAAAGGGACTAGCGGGAGTGTCGCAGATACGCAGTATTTT
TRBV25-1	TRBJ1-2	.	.	CASSAYTGEYYGYTF	TGTGCCAGCAGTGCCTATACGGGGGAGTACTATGGCTACACCTTC
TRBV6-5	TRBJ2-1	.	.	CASTRNDEQFF	TGTGCCAGCACCCGTAATGATGAGCAGTTCTTC
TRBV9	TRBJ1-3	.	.	CASSVAGTSSGNTIYF	TGTGCCAGCAGCGTAGCTGGCACCAGCTCTGGAAACACCATATATTTT
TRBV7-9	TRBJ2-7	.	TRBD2	CASSPGLAGDEQYF	TGTGCCAGCAGCCCAGGACTAGCGGGAGACGAGCAGTACTTC
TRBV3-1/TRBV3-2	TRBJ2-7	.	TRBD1	CASSYGQESYEQYF	TGTGCCAGCAGCTACGGACAGGAATCCTACGAGCAGTACTTC
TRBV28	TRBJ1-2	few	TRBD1	CASSLLGQGAGYGYTF	TGTGCCAGCAGTTTACTCGGACAGGGGGCGGGGTATGGCTACACCTTC
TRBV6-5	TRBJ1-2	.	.	CASRKSQGGYTF	TGTGCCAGCAGAAAAAGTCAGGGCGGCTACACCTTC
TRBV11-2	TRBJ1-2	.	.	CASSVTRGYGYTF	TGTGCCAGCAGCGTGACTAGAGGCTATGGCTACACCTTC
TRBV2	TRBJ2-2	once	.	CASTRTTSGTGELFF	TGTGCCAGCACCCGGACAACCTCTGGGACCGGGGAGCTGTTTTTT
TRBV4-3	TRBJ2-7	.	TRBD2	CASSQEGTSGSYEQYF	TGCGCCAGCAGCCAAGAAGGTACTAGCGGATCCTACGAGCAGTACTTC
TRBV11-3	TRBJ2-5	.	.	CASSLVGGAGGKETQYF	TGTGCCAGCAGCTTAGTTGGGGGCGCAGGGGGGAAAGAGACCCAGTACTTC
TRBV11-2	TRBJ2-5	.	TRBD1	CASSLAGQGGETQYF	TGTGCCAGCAGCTTAGCGGGACAGGGGGGGGAGACCCAGTACTTC
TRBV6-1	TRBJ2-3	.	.	CASSEVTSYPDTQYF	TGTGCCAGCAGTGAGGTTACTAGTTACCCAGATACGCAGTATTTT
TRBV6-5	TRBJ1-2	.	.	CASSYGGSRNYGYTF	TGTGCCAGCAGTTATGGTGGTAGCCGTAACTATGGCTACACCTTC
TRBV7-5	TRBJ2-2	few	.	CARSLVASGRSTGELFF	TGTGCCAGAAGCTTAGTCGCTAGCGGGAGATCGACCGGGGAGCTGTTTTTT
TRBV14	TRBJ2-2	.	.	CASSQVDYTGELFF	TGTGCCAGCAGCCAAGTAGACTACACCGGGGAGCTGTTTTTT
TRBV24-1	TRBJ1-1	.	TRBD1	CASRGQGDTEAFF	TGTGCCTCACGGGGACAGGGGGACACTGAAGCTTTCTTT
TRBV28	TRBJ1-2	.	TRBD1	CASSLNRGYGYTF	TGTGCCAGCAGTTTGAACAGGGGTTATGGCTACACCTTC
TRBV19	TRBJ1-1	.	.	CASLGRTQNTEAFF	TGTGCCAGTTTAGGAAGGACACAGAACACTGAAGCTTTCTTT
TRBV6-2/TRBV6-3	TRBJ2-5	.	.	CASSRLQETQYF	TGTGCCAGCAGTCGACTCCAAGAGACCCAGTACTTC
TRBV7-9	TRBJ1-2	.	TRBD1	CASSPTTGGNGYTF	TGTGCCAGCAGCCCAACCACAGGGGGTAATGGCTACACCTTC
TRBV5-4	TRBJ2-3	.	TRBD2	CASSPPGSGNTDTQYF	TGTGCCAGCAGCCCTCCGGGTAGCGGGAACACAGATACGCAGTATTTT
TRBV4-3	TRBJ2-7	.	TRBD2	CASSQGGLAGGQYEQYF	TGCGCCAGCAGCCAAGGAGGACTAGCGGGAGGGCAGTACGAGCAGTACTTC
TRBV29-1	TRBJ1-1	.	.	CSVNRELNTEAFF	TGCAGCGTTAACAGGGAGTTAAACACTGAAGCTTTCTTT
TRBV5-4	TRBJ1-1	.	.	CASSLGYGVNTEAFF	TGTGCCAGCAGCTTGGGGTATGGAGTTAACACTGAAGCTTTCTTT
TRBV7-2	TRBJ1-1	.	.	CASSLLGRANSEAFF	TGTGCCAGCAGCCTGCTGGGCAGGGCAAATAGTGAAGCTTTCTTT
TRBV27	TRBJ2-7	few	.	CASSLLAESPYEQYF	TGTGCCAGCAGTTTATTGGCGGAGAGCCCCTACGAGCAGTACTTC
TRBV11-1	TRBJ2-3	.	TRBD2	CASSARTSGHTDTQYF	TGTGCCAGCAGCGCCCGGACTAGCGGACACACAGATACGCAGTATTTT
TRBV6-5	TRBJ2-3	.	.	CASSYILAPTDTQYF	TGTGCCAGCAGTTATATCCTAGCGCCAACAGATACGCAGTATTTT
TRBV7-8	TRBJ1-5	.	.	CASSPDSSRNQPQHF	TGTGCCAGCAGCCCGGACAGCTCTCGGAATCAGCCCCAGCATTTT
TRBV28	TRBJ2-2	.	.	CASGPSGTGELFF	TGTGCCAGCGGTCCTTCGGGCACCGGGGAGCTGTTTTTT
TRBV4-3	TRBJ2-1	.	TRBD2	CASSQEGLVNEQFF	TGCGCCAGCAGCCAAGAGGGACTAGTCAATGAGCAGTTCTTC
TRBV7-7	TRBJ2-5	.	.	CASSLVGGVGTQYF	TGTGCTAGCAGCTTAGTTGGGGGCGTAGGGACCCAGTACTTC
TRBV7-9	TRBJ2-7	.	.	CASSLEGGSSYEQYF	TGTGCCAGCAGCTTAGAAGGAGGGAGCTCCTACGAGCAGTACTTC
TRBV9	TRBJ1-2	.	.	CASRPPEEGNYGYTF	TGTGCCAGCAGACCACCTGAGGAGGGAAACTATGGCTACACCTTC
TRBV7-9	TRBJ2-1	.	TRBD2	CASSLEGSGRRKFF	TGTGCCAGCAGCTTAGAGGGTAGCGGGAGAAGGAAGTTCTTC
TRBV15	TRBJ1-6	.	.	CATSRDRGNSPLHF	TGTGCCACCAGCAGAGACAGGGGAAATTCACCCCTCCACTTT
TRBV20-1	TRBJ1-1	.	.	CSASVVEAFF	TGCAGTGCCTCCGTCGTAGAAGCTTTCTTT
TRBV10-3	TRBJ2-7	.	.	CAISSQVYEQYF	TGTGCCATCAGTTCACAGGTCTACGAGCAGTACTTC
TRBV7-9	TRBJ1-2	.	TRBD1	CASSPTASDRGDYGYTF	TGTGCCAGCAGTCCAACTGCTTCCGACAGGGGGGACTATGGCTACACCTTC
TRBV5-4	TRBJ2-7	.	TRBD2	CASSTRTSGSLYEQYF	TGTGCCAGCAGCACAAGGACTAGCGGGAGTTTGTACGAGCAGTACTTC
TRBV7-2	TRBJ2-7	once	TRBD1	CASSLGQARGQYF	TGTGCCAGCAGCTTGGGACAGGCAAGGGGGCAGTACTTC
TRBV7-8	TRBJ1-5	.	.	CASQLGGDQPQHF	TGTGCCAGCCAGCTAGGAGGGGATCAGCCCCAGCATTTT
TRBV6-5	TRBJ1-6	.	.	CASQAPGNSPLHF	TGTGCCAGTCAAGCTCCGGGGAATTCACCCCTCCACTTT
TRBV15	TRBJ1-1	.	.	CATGRTALNTEAFF	TGTGCCACCGGACGGACAGCTTTGAACACTGAAGCTTTCTTT
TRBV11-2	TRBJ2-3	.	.	CASSPVLDTQYF	TGTGCCAGCAGCCCCGTTCTGGATACGCAGTATTTT
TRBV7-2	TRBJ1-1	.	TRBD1	CASSPTGGTEAFF	TGTGCCAGCAGCCCCACAGGGGGGACTGAAGCTTTCTTT
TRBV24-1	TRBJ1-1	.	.	CATRGRWDTEAFF	TGTGCCACCAGGGGGCGCTGGGACACTGAAGCTTTCTTT
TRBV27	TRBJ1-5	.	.	CASSLKGRNQPQHF	TGTGCCAGCAGTTTAAAGGGGCGGAATCAGCCCCAGCATTTT
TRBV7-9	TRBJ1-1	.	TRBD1	CASSLKGTGPRNEAFF	TGTGCCAGCAGCTTGAAGGGGACAGGCCCTCGCAATGAAGCTTTCTTT
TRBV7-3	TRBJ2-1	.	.	CASSSDSGAGHDNEQFF	TGTGCCAGCAGCTCCGACTCTGGAGCGGGACATGACAATGAGCAGTTCTTC
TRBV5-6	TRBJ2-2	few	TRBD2	CASSLWTSGSPGELFF	TGTGCCAGCAGCCTGTGGACTAGCGGGAGCCCCGGGGAGCTGTTTTTT
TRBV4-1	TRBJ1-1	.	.	CASSQLPSTAGNTEAFF	TGCGCCAGCAGCCAACTTCCCTCGACAGCTGGGAACACTGAAGCTTTCTTT
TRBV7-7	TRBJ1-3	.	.	CASSRQGVRTALDSGNTIYF	TGTGCTAGCAGTCGACAAGGGGTTAGGACAGCCTTAGACTCTGGAAACACCATATATTTT
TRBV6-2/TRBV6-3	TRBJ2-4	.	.	CASSYSTSRNIQYF	TGTGCCAGCAGTTACTCGACTTCTAGAAACATTCAGTACTTC
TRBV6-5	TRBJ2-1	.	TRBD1	CASSYRTGWFF	TGTGCCAGCAGTTATAGGACAGGGTGGTTCTTC